Described below is a single TCR beta chain sequence and its context. The sample comes from a study of blood T cell repertoires in COVID-19. Repertoires were generated with immunoSEQ multiplex PCR, while TCRdb's copy carries only in-frame clones and drops some. The table records roughly 48,000 clones, approximately 90% of them present only once. The length of the CDR3 is 14 residues. CDR1 is SGHRS, CDR2 YFSETQ, per germline. With 0 bases removed from V and 2 bases from J, the gap between germline ends came to 7 bases. This chain connects TRBV5-1 to TRBJ2-3; D gene ambiguous. The clonotype was recovered from a woman over 75 with acute or convalescent COVID-19. Material for sequencing was peripheral blood. CDR3 sequence reads: CASSLEENTDTQYF. The DNA of the CDR3 is TGCGCCAGCAGCTTGGAGGAGAACACAGATACGCAGTATTTT.